Below, 14 T cell receptor beta chains from the same sample are listed, as sequenced in a study. TCRdb redid the calling of the RT-PCR reads with MiXCR, one entry per CDR3 protein. The profile shows about 680,000 distinct CDR3 sequences, 11% to 15% of them singletons. Input material: memory CD4+ T cells from blood. The receptors originated from a female donor in good health, serving as a healthy control.

This clonotype was detected many times. This chain uses TRBV3-1 with TRBJ1-2; 7 bases agree with TRBD1. The CDR3 is 14 amino acids. Germline V gene sequence: CDR1 LGHDT, CDR2 YNNKEL (reference sequence). V lost 4 bases and J lost 3; bases outside the gene matches: 5. Here the CDR3 reads CASSLNGQDYGYTF. CDR3 coding DNA: TGTGCCAGCAGCCTCAACGGACAGGACTATGGCTACACCTTC.

The chain combines TRBV4-2 with TRBJ2-1; 13 bases fit TRBD2. Trimming took 0 bases from V and 6 from J; bases not matched to a gene: 11. This CDR3 region has 19 residues. Germline V CDR1 and CDR2: LGHNA, YNFKEQ. Here the CDR3 DNA reads TGTGCCAGCAGCCAAGATCCCGTACTAGCGGGAGGGCGGACCAATGAGCAGTTCTTC. Amino acid sequence: CASSQDPVLAGGRTNEQFF.

This clonotype was observed a handful of times. The CDR3 reads CASSQGRLEKNIQYF. CDR3 in DNA: TGCGCCAGCAGCCAGGGGAGGCTCGAGAAAAACATTCAGTACTTC. V and J are TRBV4-1 and TRBJ2-4; possibly TRBD2 for D (6 bases). The CDR3 has 15 amino acids. Trimming pared 3 bases from V and 4 bases from J, leaving 13 bases between. CDR1 and CDR2 from the germline V gene are MGHRA and YSYEKL.

The sample holds a few counts of this clonotype. The chain has TRBV7-9 and TRBJ1-2, with D uncertain. CDR1 and CDR2 (germline): SEHNR, FQNEAQ (reference sequence). The CDR3 is 10 amino acids. The germline V and J ends were trimmed by 5 bases and 12 bases, with 10 bases remaining between them. The CDR3, as DNA: TGTGCCAGCAGCCTCACCCGCGACACCTTC. Residues: CASSLTRDTF.

This clonotype was counted between two and nine times. V gene TRBV20-1 combines with J gene TRBJ1-4; D not resolved. CDR3 length: 12 residues. Trimming removed 3 bases from V and 8 bases from J, with 10 bases in between. CDR1 DFQATT and CDR2 SNEGSKA come from the germline V gene (reference sequence). CDR3 protein: CSASNRVEKLFF. Written as DNA, the CDR3 is TGCAGTGCTAGTAATAGGGTGGAAAAACTGTTTTTT.

This chain links TRBV7-2 with TRBJ1-2; the D is unclear. Trimming left V 4 bases short and J 0 bases short, with 9 bases between. Germline CDR1 SGHTA, CDR2 FQGNSA. The CDR3 is made up of 14 amino acids. The CDR3 reads CASSSVPPNYGYTF. CDR3 DNA sequence: TGTGCCAGCAGCTCCGTACCCCCTAACTATGGCTACACCTTC.

This clonotype showed up many times. The chain combines TRBV6-5 with TRBJ2-3, with a weak D call TRBD1 (5 bases). CDR1 and CDR2 (germline): MNHEY, SVGAGI. The CDR3 consists of 14 residues. V gave up 5 bases and J gave up 0 bases, with 9 bases separating them. This chain's CDR3 is CASSKGASTDTQYF. CDR3 DNA: TGTGCCAGCAGTAAAGGGGCTAGCACAGATACGCAGTATTTT.

This clonotype came up a few times. The chain has TRBV5-1 and TRBJ2-1; TRBD1 matches 9 bases. The CDR3 consists of 20 residues. Germline V lookup: CDR1 SGHRS, CDR2 YFSETQ. V trimming: 1 base; J trimming: 6 bases; junction bases outside the gene matches: 20. The CDR3 sequence is CASSLLSSSSGTGTSNEQFF. The CDR3, as DNA: TGCGCCAGCAGCTTGTTGTCCTCGTCTTCCGGGACAGGGACCAGCAATGAGCAGTTCTTC. The full variable domain, with the rest looked up from reference TRBV5-1 and TRBJ2-1, is KAGVTQTPRYLIKTRGQQVTLSCSPISGHRSVSWYQQTPGQGLQFLFEYFSETQRNKGNFPGRFSGRQFSNSRSEMNVSTLELGDSALYLCASSLLSSSSGTGTSNEQFFGPGTRLTVL.

This clonotype was recorded at least ten times. The gene calls are TRBV7-9 and TRBJ2-1, with a weak D call TRBD1 (6 bases). From germline, CDR1 is SEHNR and CDR2 FQNEAQ (reference sequence). V gave up 5 bases and J gave up 2 bases, with 16 bases separating them. The CDR3 has 16 residues. The CDR3 region has the DNA TGTGCCAGCAGCCGTTCGCGGACAGCCACCTACAATGAGCAGTTCTTC. Translating it yields CASSRSRTATYNEQFF.

V and J are TRBV20-1 and TRBJ2-1; a weak D match, TRBD2 (6 bases). The germline V gene encodes CDR1 DFQATT and CDR2 SNEGSKA (reference sequence). CDR3 length: 13 amino acids. V dropped 4 bases and J dropped 8 bases, with 15 bases sitting between them. Here the CDR3 DNA reads TGCAGTGCTAATAGGGCGGGGCGGGATGAGCAGTTCTTC. Its translation: CSANRAGRDEQFF.

This chain connects TRBV5-6 to TRBJ2-2; D unclear. CDR1 and CDR2 (germline): SGHDT, YYEEEE. Trimming took off 1 base at V and 8 bases at J, with 15 bases between the two ends. The length of the CDR3 is 15 residues. In DNA, the CDR3 is TGTGCCAGCAGCTTGACGGCCCTCCAAACGGGGGAGCTGTTTTTT. Its protein is CASSLTALQTGELFF. Full variable domain (missing parts from reference TRBV5-6 and TRBJ2-2): DAGVTQSPTHLIKTRGQQVTLRCSPKSGHDTVSWYQQALGQGPQFIFQYYEEEERQRGNFPDRFSGHQFPNYSSELNVNALLLGDSALYLCASSLTALQTGELFFGEGSRLTVL.

This clonotype showed up just a few times. The rearrangement links TRBV7-2 to TRBJ2-5; D not resolved. Deletions cut 2 bases from V and 2 bases from J, with 9 bases between. Per the germline V gene, CDR1 is SGHTA and CDR2 is FQGNSA. CDR3 length: 14 amino acids. CDR3 residues: CASSLMRSQETQYF. CDR3 coding DNA: TGTGCCAGCAGCTTAATGAGATCACAAGAGACCCAGTACTTC.

This clonotype has a count of ten or more. The rearrangement links TRBV7-6 to TRBJ2-7, with TRBD2 identical over 15 bases. The CDR3 runs 19 residues. J was trimmed by 2 bases and V by 1 base; bases with no gene match: 9. Germline V lookup: CDR1 SGHVS, CDR2 FNYEAQ. The CDR3 DNA sequence: TGTGCCAGCAGCTTAGTTGTTTCTGGACTAGCGGGAGGGCCCTACGAGCAGTACTTC. Translating gives CASSLVVSGLAGGPYEQYF. The whole variable domain, filled in from reference TRBV7-6 and TRBJ2-7, reads GAGVSQSPRYKVTKRGQDVALRCDPISGHVSLYWYRQALGQGPEFLTYFNYEAQQDKSGLPNDRFSAERPEGSISTLTIQRTEQRDSAMYRCASSLVVSGLAGGPYEQYFGPGTRLTVT.

The chain carries TRBV10-3 and TRBJ2-1, with D unresolved. The CDR3 has 14 amino acids. The germline CDR1 and CDR2 sequences are ENHRY and SYGVKD. With 5 bases removed from V and 4 bases from J, the gap between germline ends came to 12 bases. Here the CDR3 reads CAISSAATYNEQFF. The CDR3 DNA reads TGTGCCATCAGTTCGGCGGCCACTTACAATGAGCAGTTCTTC.